The sequence of this T cell receptor beta chain was determined in a study of monozygotic twins with inflammatory bowel disease. A word on this clonotype: Its antigen is undetermined.

The CDR3 is 12 residues long. Per the germline V gene, CDR1 is MDHEN and CDR2 is SYDVKM. Study-level findings and limits: Clonotype overlap with others was lower in IBD patients than in healthy twins, a difference that was greatest with disease activity.

TCRdb re-called the 5' RACE reads; one entry per CDR3 protein, DNA not given. The repertoire table contains about 160,000 distinct CDR3 sequences. Whole-blood total RNA was extracted without T cell sorting. The clonotype comes from a human donor with ulcerative colitis or Crohn's disease, or a healthy co-twin of an affected twin (not recorded which). The sequencing sample was made of blood. The chain joins TRBV28 to TRBJ2-1. The CDR3: CASSLAMVEQFF.